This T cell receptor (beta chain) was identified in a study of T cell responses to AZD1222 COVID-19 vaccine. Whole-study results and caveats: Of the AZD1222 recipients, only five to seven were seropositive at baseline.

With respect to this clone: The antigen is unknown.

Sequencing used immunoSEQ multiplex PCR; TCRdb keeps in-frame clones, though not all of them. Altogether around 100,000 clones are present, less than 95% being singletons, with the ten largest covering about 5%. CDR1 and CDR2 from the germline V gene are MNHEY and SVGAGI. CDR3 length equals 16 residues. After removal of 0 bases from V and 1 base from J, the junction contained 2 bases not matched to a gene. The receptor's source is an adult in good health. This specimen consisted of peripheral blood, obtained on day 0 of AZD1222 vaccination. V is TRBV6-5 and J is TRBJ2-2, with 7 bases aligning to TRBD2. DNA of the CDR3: TGTGCCAGCAGTTACTCGACGGGGGGGAACACCGGGGAGCTGTTTTTT. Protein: CASSYSTGGNTGELFF.